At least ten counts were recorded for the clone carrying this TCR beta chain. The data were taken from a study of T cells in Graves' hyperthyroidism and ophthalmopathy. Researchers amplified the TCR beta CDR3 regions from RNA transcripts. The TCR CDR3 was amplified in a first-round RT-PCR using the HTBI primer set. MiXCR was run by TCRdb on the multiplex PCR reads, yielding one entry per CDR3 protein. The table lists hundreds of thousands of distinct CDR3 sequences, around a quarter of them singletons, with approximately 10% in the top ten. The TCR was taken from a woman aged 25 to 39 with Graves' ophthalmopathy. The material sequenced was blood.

CDR3 in DNA: TGTGCCAGCAGTTTCTCAGACTATGGCTACACCTTC. Its protein product is CASSFSDYGYTF. The gene calls are TRBV7-8 and TRBJ1-2; D gene uncertain. V was pared by 6 bases and J by 3 bases, with 8 bases between. The CDR3 runs 12 residues. The V gene's germline CDR1 is SGHVS and CDR2 FQNEAQ.